This T cell receptor (beta chain) stems from a study of cytomegalovirus exposure and HLA in healthy donors. General study findings and limits: Serostatus for CMV was the only available immune exposure information. Association of a missense DCLRE1C variant with TCR beta V- and J-gene trimming was reported in a later analysis.

This clone was counted only a few times. Its antigen is not known. Donors had nominal health at sampling but likely had unrecorded immune exposures. The PCR was carried out with 60 Vbeta primers and 13 Jbeta primers. Data came from immunoSEQ multiplex PCR; TCRdb stores just in-frame clones and leaves some out. The table has about 110,000 clones, around 62% seen once. The TCR originated in a man younger than 40 in good health and CMV-seropositive. Sequencing was performed on PBMCs.

In DNA, the CDR3 is TGTGCCAGCACCCACCCGAGGACAGGGGGGGGAGGCTACACCTTC. The encoded protein is CASTHPRTGGGGYTF. This chain joins TRBV6-5 and TRBJ1-2; 10 bases line up with TRBD1. The V gene's germline CDR1 is MNHEY and CDR2 SVGAGI. The V segment lost 7 bases and the J segment 8 bases; nucleotides outside the gene matches: 13. CDR3 size: 15 residues.